This TCR beta chain was sequenced in a study of control samples from healthy donors and cancer patients. The trim removed 5 bases at V and 7 bases at J, leaving 5 bases unmatched. From germline, CDR1 is SGHTA and CDR2 FQGNSA. CDR3 length equals 13 residues. Sequenced by immunoSEQ multiplex PCR; TCRdb stores in-frame clones only, minus some. The sample carries some 140,000 clones, around nine tenths recorded once. The receptor was isolated from a woman in her 30s in good health. What was sequenced was blood. The rearrangement joins TRBV7-2 to TRBJ1-2; 9 positions match TRBD1. CDR3: CASSRDRAAGYTF. The CDR3 nucleotides are TGTGCCAGCAGCCGGGACAGGGCCGCTGGCTACACCTTC.